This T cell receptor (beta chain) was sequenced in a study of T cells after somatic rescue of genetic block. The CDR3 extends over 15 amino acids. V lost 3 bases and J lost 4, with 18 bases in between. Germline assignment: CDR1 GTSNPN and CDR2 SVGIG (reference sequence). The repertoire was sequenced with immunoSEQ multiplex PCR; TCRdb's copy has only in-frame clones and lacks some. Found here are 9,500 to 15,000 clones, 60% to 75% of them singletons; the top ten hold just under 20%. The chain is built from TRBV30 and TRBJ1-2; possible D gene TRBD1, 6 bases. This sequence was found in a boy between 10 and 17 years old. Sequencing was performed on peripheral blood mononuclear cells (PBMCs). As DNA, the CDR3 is TGTGCCTGGAGCCGGAGTTGGACAGAGAGCTATGGCTACACCTTC. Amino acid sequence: CAWSRSWTESYGYTF.